The next 19 T cell receptor beta chains were all read from a single sample in a study of blood T cells in healthy people across ages. Primed by a sample-barcoded 5' primer and a J-beta primer mix, a second PCR proceeded for 7 to 11 cycles. TCRdb analysed the 5' RACE reads with MiXCR anew, one entry per CDR3 protein. Of hundreds of thousands of distinct CDR3 sequences in the sample, more than 20% were seen once. The sequenced sample was blood. Every receptor here comes from a man between 65 and 85 years old in good health.

The rearrangement links TRBV28 to TRBJ2-5; 7 nucleotides align to TRBD2. The tail of the sequence fits TRBJ2-1 better, so the J call may be wrong. This CDR3 is built from 15 residues. Germline lookup yields CDR1 MDHEN and CDR2 SYDVKM. In nucleotides, the CDR3 is TGTGCCAGCAGTTTAGGAGTAGCGGGCATCAATGAGCAGTTCTTC. Encoded protein: CASSLGVAGINEQFF.

The sample holds a few counts of this clonotype. The V gene is TRBV18, the J gene TRBJ1-1, with D unresolved. Trimming stripped 2 bases from V and 4 bases from J, with 14 bases between. The germline CDR1 and CDR2 sequences are KGHSH and LQKENI. CDR3 length equals 15 residues. CDR3 loop: CASSPWAGLGTEAFF. The DNA of the CDR3 is TGTGCCAGCTCACCATGGGCAGGCCTGGGCACTGAAGCTTTCTTT.

The chain joins TRBV6-1 to TRBJ2-7; a weak D match, TRBD1 (6 bases). Trimming stripped 3 bases from V and 0 bases from J, with 12 bases between. The CDR3 is 15 residues long. The germline gives CDR1 MNHNS, CDR2 SASEGT. CDR3 sequence (DNA): TGTGCCAGCAGTGACCGGACAGTGCTCTCCTACGAGCAGTACTTC. Protein sequence: CASSDRTVLSYEQYF.

V gene TRBV28 combines with J gene TRBJ1-5; maybe TRBD1 (6 bases). This CDR3 is built from 14 residues. Germline CDR1 MDHEN, CDR2 SYDVKM. Trimming shortened V by 7 bases and J by 4 bases, and 14 bases separated the two germline ends. DNA of the CDR3: TGTGCCAGCACCGGGGGGCGCCGTAATCAGCCCCAGCATTTT. It yields the protein CASTGGRRNQPQHF.

V is TRBV24-1 and J is TRBJ2-1; no clear D. Germline V gene data show CDR1 as KGHDR and CDR2 as SFDVKD. The germline V and J ends were trimmed by 1 base and 14 bases, with 17 bases remaining between them. This CDR3 contains 14 residues. CDR3 residues: CATSDLGPEGQEFF. As DNA, the CDR3 is TGTGCCACCAGTGATTTAGGCCCAGAAGGGCAAGAGTTCTTC.

This clonotype was observed a handful of times. This chain uses TRBV20-1 with TRBJ2-7; tentatively, D is TRBD1 (6 bases). The CDR3 is made up of 14 amino acids. Germline V gives CDR1 DFQATT, CDR2 SNEGSKA (reference sequence). Trimming left V 2 bases short and J 5 bases short, with 16 bases between. The CDR3 here is CSARQGSVSHEQYF. For the CDR3, the DNA is TGCAGTGCTAGACAGGGGAGTGTGTCCCACGAGCAGTACTTC.

This clonotype showed up just a few times. J is TRBJ2-1 and V is TRBV5-1; 16 bases line up with TRBD2. CDR1 and CDR2 from the germline V gene are SGHRS and YFSETQ. CDR3 length: 19 amino acids. V was pared by 0 bases and J by 1 base, with 4 bases of the junction left unmatched. The CDR3 sequence is CASSLEGTSGRGSYNEQFF. CDR3 nucleotides: TGCGCCAGCAGCTTGGAGGGGACTAGCGGGAGGGGTTCCTACAATGAGCAGTTCTTC.

This clonotype showed up just a few times. The V call is TRBV11-1, the J call TRBJ2-5; D is possibly TRBD1 or TRBD2 (5 bases each). TRBJ2-7 matches the DNA end more closely, so the J call is doubtful. Germline-derived CDR1 and CDR2 are SGHAT and FQDESV (reference sequence). The CDR3 runs 13 residues. CDR3 loop: CASSPGLTYEQYF. CDR3 nucleotides: TGTGCCAGCAGCCCGGGGCTAACCTACGAGCAGTACTTC.

This clonotype was found a few times. V is TRBV7-2 and J is TRBJ1-2, with D hard to call. The germline gives CDR1 SGHTA, CDR2 FQGNSA. Trimming removed 2 bases from V and 2 bases from J, with 12 bases in between. The CDR3 is made up of 15 amino acids. CDR3 sequence (DNA): TGTGCCAGCAGCTTACAACCGGGTCGGAACTATGGCTACACCTTC. Its translation is CASSLQPGRNYGYTF. The full variable domain, its missing parts supplied by reference TRBV7-2 and TRBJ1-2, is GAGVSQSPSNKVTEKGKDVELRCDPISGHTALYWYRQSLGQGLEFLIYFQGNSAPDKSGLPSDRFSAERTGGSVSTLTIQRTQQEDSAVYLCASSLQPGRNYGYTFGSGTRLTVV.

The chain is built from TRBV29-1 and TRBJ2-1, with 10 bases aligning to TRBD1. Trimming at V came to 6 bases and at J to 5 bases, leaving 7 bases not matched to a gene. The germline gives CDR1 SQVTM, CDR2 ANQGSEA. The CDR3 has 14 residues. CDR3 coding DNA: TGCAGCGTCCCCCCGGGACAGGGGAACAATGAGCAGTTCTTC. Protein sequence: CSVPPGQGNNEQFF.

This clonotype has just a few counts. The chain employs TRBV27 and TRBJ1-3; 9 nucleotides agree with TRBD1. The CDR3 spans 16 residues. The V segment lost 5 bases and the J segment 1 base; nucleotides outside the gene matches: 6. Germline CDR1 MNHEY, CDR2 SMNVEV (reference sequence). As DNA, the CDR3 is TGTGCCAGCAGTCGCTCCGGGACAGGGTCTGGAAACACCATATATTTT. Its translation: CASSRSGTGSGNTIYF.

This clonotype turned up a few times. The chain employs TRBV7-3 and TRBJ1-3; 7 nucleotides match TRBD1. With 8 bases clipped from V and 3 bases from J, the junction kept 4 bases outside the gene matches. The CDR3 length is 13 residues. Germline V gene data show CDR1 as SGHTA and CDR2 as FQGTGA. The CDR3: CASAWDSGNTIYF. The CDR3 bases are TGTGCCAGCGCCTGGGACAGTGGAAACACCATATATTTT.

This clonotype was recorded at least ten times. This chain joins TRBV7-2 and TRBJ2-5, with D perhaps TRBD1 (5 bases). Trimming shortened V by 4 bases and J by 2 bases, and 14 bases separated the two germline ends. CDR1 and CDR2 from the germline V gene are SGHTA and FQGNSA. The CDR3 loop spans 15 amino acids. CDR3 sequence reads: CASSYLQGRQETQYF. The CDR3 DNA reads TGTGCCAGCAGCTACCTCCAGGGAAGGCAAGAGACCCAGTACTTC.

Comment on this clonotype: Mismatch with germline at one junction end may stem from a read error. The chain couples TRBV12-3 or TRBV12-4 to TRBJ2-4; possible D gene TRBD1, 6 bases. The CDR3 length is 12 residues. The CDR3 sequence: CASSLSKQGRNF. The CDR3 nucleotides are TGTGCCAGCAGTTTGAGTAAACAGGGCAGGAACTTC.

The gene calls are TRBV7-3 and TRBJ2-5; 11 nucleotides align to TRBD2. The J call may be faulty, since TRBJ2-1 better matches the DNA end. CDR3 length: 13 residues. From germline, CDR1 is SGHTA and CDR2 FQGTGA. In nucleotides, the CDR3 is TGTGCCAGCAGGACTAGCGGGACTGATGAGCAGTTCTTC. It translates to CASRTSGTDEQFF.

The chain links TRBV6-1 to TRBJ2-2; perhaps TRBD1 as D (6 bases). The CDR3 covers 15 residues. Germline V gene data show CDR1 as MNHNS and CDR2 as SASEGT. Trimming removed 2 bases from V and 1 base from J, with 8 bases in between. CDR3 bases: TGTGCCAGCAGTGAATTACAGGGGAACACCGGGGAGCTGTTTTTT. Protein product: CASSELQGNTGELFF.

V is TRBV4-3 and J is TRBJ2-2; weak D call: TRBD2 (5 bases). Trimming took 4 bases from V and 4 from J, leaving 13 bases between them. Per germline, CDR1 LGHNA and CDR2 YSLEER. The CDR3 runs to 15 residues. In nucleotides, the CDR3 is TGCGCCAGCAGCCCGGCGGGTGGGTTCACCGGGGAGCTGTTTTTT. This codes for CASSPAGGFTGELFF.

This clonotype was observed many times. This chain joins TRBV11-2 and TRBJ2-6, with D maybe TRBD1 (6 bases). This CDR3 spans 17 amino acids. V gave up 1 base and J gave up 2 bases, with 12 bases separating them. CDR1 and CDR2 (germline): SGHAT, FQNNGV. Here the CDR3 DNA reads TGTGCCAGCAGCTTAGTACCCGGGACAACTGGGGCCAACGTCCTGACTTTC. This gives the protein CASSLVPGTTGANVLTF. The whole variable domain, filled in from reference TRBV11-2 and TRBJ2-6, reads EAGVAQSPRYKIIEKRQSVAFWCNPISGHATLYWYQQILGQGPKLLIQFQNNGVVDDSQLPKDRFSAERLKGVDSTLKIQPAKLEDSAVYLCASSLVPGTTGANVLTFGAGSRLTVL.

The rearrangement uses TRBV19 and TRBJ1-5, with D unresolved. Trimming pared 5 bases from V and 7 bases from J, leaving 15 bases between. This CDR3 has 14 residues. Germline lookup yields CDR1 LNHDA and CDR2 SQIVND (reference sequence). CDR3 amino acids: CASSPVLSQQPQHF. DNA for the CDR3: TGTGCCAGTAGTCCAGTCCTTTCCCAACAGCCCCAGCATTTT.